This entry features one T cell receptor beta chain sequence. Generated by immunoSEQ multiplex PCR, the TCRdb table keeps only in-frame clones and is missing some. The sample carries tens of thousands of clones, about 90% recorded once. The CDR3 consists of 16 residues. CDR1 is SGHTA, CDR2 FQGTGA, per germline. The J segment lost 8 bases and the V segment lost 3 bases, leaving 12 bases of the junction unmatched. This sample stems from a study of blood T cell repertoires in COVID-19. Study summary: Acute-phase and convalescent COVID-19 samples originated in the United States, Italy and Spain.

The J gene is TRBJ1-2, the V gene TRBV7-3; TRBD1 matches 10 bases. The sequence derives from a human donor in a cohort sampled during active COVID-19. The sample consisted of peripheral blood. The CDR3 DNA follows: TGTGCCAGCAGCTTCGGGACAGGGGCCCTATTTTGGGGCTACACCTTC. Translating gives CASSFGTGALFWGYTF.